The next 31 T cell receptor beta chains were all read from a single sample in a study of shared clonotypes between healthy human individuals. The protocol was immunoSEQ multiplex PCR, while the TCRdb copy is restricted to in-frame clones and leaves out a portion. This table holds more than 500,000 clones, more than 95% found once. The sequenced material came from naive CD4+ T cells sorted from blood. Specified subset: CD45RA+ positively selected. The source of these receptors is a woman under 40 in good health.

The chain joins TRBV28 to TRBJ2-5; D is possibly TRBD2 (6 bases). V was clipped by 4 bases and J by 4 bases, with 16 bases between them. This CDR3 spans 15 amino acids. Germline V gives CDR1 MDHEN, CDR2 SYDVKM. In nucleotides, the CDR3 is TGTGCCAGCAGTTCTGCCCTCGGGGGTAGAGAGACCCAGTACTTC. Its protein is CASSSALGGRETQYF.

The chain couples TRBV28 to TRBJ2-5; D may be TRBD1 (5 bases). The germline V gene has CDR1 MDHEN and CDR2 SYDVKM. This CDR3 comprises 15 residues. The V gene lost 0 bases and the J gene lost 2 bases, with 10 bases spanning the gap. The CDR3 sequence is CASSLWAGPQETQYF. CDR3 coding DNA: TGTGCCAGCAGTTTATGGGCAGGGCCTCAAGAGACCCAGTACTTC.

The chain employs TRBV10-3 and TRBJ1-2; TRBD1 matches at 8 bases. Looked up from germline, CDR1 is ENHRY and CDR2 is SYGVKD. The CDR3 extends over 14 amino acids. The junction had 6 bases not matched to a gene; V was cut back by 4 bases and J by 5 bases. The CDR3 nucleotides are TGTGCCATCAGTGCGTTACAGGGGGGATATGGCTACACCTTC. Its protein is CAISALQGGYGYTF.

This chain joins TRBV5-1 and TRBJ2-3; D possibly corresponds to TRBD1 (6 bases). The germline V and J ends were trimmed by 4 bases and 1 base, with 13 bases remaining between them. The CDR3 sequence is 15 residues long. Germline loops: CDR1 SGHRS, CDR2 YFSETQ. CDR3 bases: TGCGCCAGCAGCACCCACAGGGCAGGCACAGATACGCAGTATTTT. It yields the protein CASSTHRAGTDTQYF.

The chain is built from TRBV6-5 and TRBJ2-5; D ambiguous. Germline CDR1 reads MNHEY; CDR2 reads SVGAGI. This CDR3 comprises 14 residues. V gave up 4 bases and J gave up 4 bases, with 13 bases separating them. DNA of the CDR3: TGTGCCAGCAGTTTAAACCCGGGTGGAGAGACCCAGTACTTC. Its translation is CASSLNPGGETQYF.

For the CDR3, the DNA is TGTGCCAGCAGTGACGAATTTAACACTGAAGCTTTCTTT. It yields the protein CASSDEFNTEAFF. The chain recombines TRBV6-4 with TRBJ1-1; unclear D gene. There are 13 residues in the CDR3. Looked up from germline, CDR1 is MRHNA and CDR2 is SNTAGT. The V end was cut by 2 bases, the J end by 2 bases, with 6 bases between.

V usage is TRBV18 and J usage is TRBJ2-1, with 7 bases that match TRBD1. Trimming removed 4 bases from V and 9 bases from J; junction bases left unmatched: 15. CDR3 length: 16 amino acids. Germline V gene lookup returns CDR1 KGHSH and CDR2 LQKENI. The CDR3 sequence is CASSQLEGGLKTEQFF. For the CDR3, the DNA is TGTGCCAGCTCACAGCTAGAAGGGGGCCTCAAGACTGAGCAGTTCTTC. Supplemented by reference TRBV18 and TRBJ2-1, the full variable domain reads NAGVMQNPRHLVRRRGQEARLRCSPMKGHSHVYWYRQLPEEGLKFMVYLQKENIIDESGMPKERFSAEFPKEGPSILRIQQVVRGDSAAYFCASSQLEGGLKTEQFFGPGTRLTVL.

This CDR3 is CASNGGRGSNQPQHF. DNA of the CDR3: TGTGCCAGCAACGGGGGGCGAGGTAGCAATCAGCCCCAGCATTTT. The chain is built from TRBV7-8 and TRBJ1-5; a possible D gene is TRBD1 (6 bases). The V end lost 7 bases, the J end lost 0 bases, and 13 bases lay between the germline ends. This CDR3 is built from 15 residues. Germline lookup yields CDR1 SGHVS and CDR2 FQNEAQ. Supplemented by reference TRBV7-8 and TRBJ1-5, the full variable domain reads GAGVSQSPRYKVAKRGQDVALRCDPISGHVSLFWYQQALGQGPEFLTYFQNEAQLDKSGLPSDRFFAERPEGSVSTLKIQRTQQEDSAVYLCASNGGRGSNQPQHFGDGTRLSIL.

The chain couples TRBV7-9 to TRBJ1-1; maybe TRBD1 (5 bases). Germline V gene lookup returns CDR1 SEHNR and CDR2 FQNEAQ (reference sequence). This CDR3 is 13 amino acids long. V lost 4 bases to trimming and J lost 3 bases, with 9 bases between them. CDR3 sequence (DNA): TGTGCCAGCAGCTGGGGCGAGGACACTGAAGCTTTCTTT. Its protein product is CASSWGEDTEAFF. The entire variable domain, with the rest obtained from reference TRBV7-9 and TRBJ1-1, is as follows: DTGVSQNPRHKITKRGQNVTFRCDPISEHNRLYWYRQTLGQGPEFLTYFQNEAQLEKSRLLSDRFSAERPKGSFSTLEIQRTEQGDSAMYLCASSWGEDTEAFFGQGTRLTVV.

The V gene is TRBV19, the J gene TRBJ2-1; tentatively, D is TRBD2 (6 bases). CDR1 is LNHDA and CDR2 is SQIVND in the germline V gene (reference sequence). The CDR3 covers 18 residues. Trimming took off 3 bases at V and 7 bases at J, with 25 bases between the two ends. The CDR3 protein is CASSIWGSGALLANEQFF. The CDR3 DNA reads TGTGCCAGTAGTATTTGGGGTAGCGGAGCTCTTCTCGCGAATGAGCAGTTCTTC.

V and J are TRBV1 and TRBJ1-2. TRBV1 is assigned pseudogene status. CDR3 length: 15 amino acids. The CDR3 DNA is TGCACCGCATCGGCCGCGGGGAACAGGTTCGGCGGCTACACCTTC. It yields the protein CTASAAGNRFGGYTF.

As regards this clone: One junction end does not reproduce the germline sequence, and a read error may be involved. The chain combines TRBV7-2 with TRBJ2-1; unclear D gene. Germline V gene data show CDR1 as SGHTA and CDR2 as FQGNSA. The CDR3 loop spans 12 amino acids. The CDR3 loop reads CASNLMTHEQFF. The CDR3, as DNA: TGTGCCAGCAACTTAATGACCCATGAGCAGTTCTTC.

The V call is TRBV2, the J call TRBJ2-2; 11 bases agree with TRBD2. The CDR3 consists of 15 residues. V trimming: 4 bases; J trimming: 8 bases; junction bases outside the gene matches: 6. CDR1 is SNHLY and CDR2 is FYNNEI in the germline V gene. CDR3: CASSGLAGYVGELFF. The CDR3 DNA is TGTGCCAGCAGTGGACTAGCGGGATACGTGGGGGAGCTGTTTTTT.

The rearrangement links TRBV10-3 to TRBJ2-7; possible D gene TRBD2, 5 bases. The CDR3 consists of 14 residues. Germline lookup yields CDR1 ENHRY and CDR2 SYGVKD. Trimming stripped 7 bases from V and 0 bases from J, with 13 bases between. The CDR3 loop reads CAITQPGSSYEQYF. CDR3 in DNA: TGTGCCATCACCCAACCGGGGAGCTCCTACGAGCAGTACTTC.

The chain joins TRBV10-3 to TRBJ1-1, with D possibly matching TRBD1 (6 bases). CDR1 and CDR2 (germline): ENHRY, SYGVKD. This CDR3 spans 14 amino acids. Trimming took off 4 bases at V and 1 base at J, with 10 bases between the two ends. The CDR3 reads CAISGDIRNTEAFF. The CDR3 DNA reads as TGTGCCATCAGTGGGGACATACGGAACACTGAAGCTTTCTTT.

The V and J genes are TRBV6-6 and TRBJ1-1, with D perhaps matching TRBD1 (5 bases). The CDR3 consists of 15 residues. Trimming removed 0 bases from V and 3 bases from J, with 11 bases in between. Looked up from germline, CDR1 is MNHNY and CDR2 is SVGAGI (reference sequence). The DNA of the CDR3 is TGTGCCAGCAGTTACTCAGAGGGGACGGACACTGAAGCTTTCTTT. Its protein is CASSYSEGTDTEAFF.

The chain recombines TRBV28 with TRBJ1-2; D may be TRBD1 (6 bases). The ends were cut back, 6 bases at V and 4 bases at J, with 12 bases in the middle. Germline V gene lookup returns CDR1 MDHEN and CDR2 SYDVKM. This CDR3 is 13 amino acids long. The CDR3 nucleotides are TGTGCCAGCAGACCTGGGACATCCTATGGCTACACCTTC. Residues: CASRPGTSYGYTF.

This clone was observed a handful of times. The chain is built from TRBV13 and TRBJ1-5; no clear D gene. The CDR3 consists of 13 residues. Germline V gene lookup returns CDR1 PRHDT and CDR2 FYEKMQ (reference sequence). The ends were cut back, 3 bases at V and 5 bases at J, with 8 bases in the middle. The CDR3 sequence is CASSLSGYQPQHF. DNA of the CDR3: TGTGCCAGCAGCTTGTCGGGGTATCAGCCCCAGCATTTT.

This chain joins TRBV2 and TRBJ1-2; D unresolved. This CDR3 region has 15 residues. V was pared by 3 bases and J by 2 bases, with 13 bases between. Germline V lookup: CDR1 SNHLY, CDR2 FYNNEI. CDR3 nucleotide sequence: TGTGCCAGCAGTGATGTTCTAGGAGGGAACTATGGCTACACCTTC. It translates to CASSDVLGGNYGYTF. The full variable domain, completed using reference TRBV2 and TRBJ1-2, is EPEVTQTPSHQVTQMGQEVILRCVPISNHLYFYWYRQILGQKVEFLVSFYNNEISEKSEIFDDQFSVERPDGSNFTLKIRSTKLEDSAMYFCASSDVLGGNYGYTFGSGTRLTVV.

This chain uses TRBV6-4 with TRBJ2-1; TRBD1 matches 9 bases. The CDR3 has 16 amino acids. Unmatched junction bases numbered 10, after V lost 2 bases and J lost 8 bases. From germline, CDR1 is MRHNA and CDR2 SNTAGT. CDR3 sequence (DNA): TGTGCCAGCAGTGACGGTACAGGGGGCCGTGCTCATGAGCAGTTCTTC. This encodes CASSDGTGGRAHEQFF.

On this clone itself: Other nucleotide sequences in the sample specify the same CDR3. The V call is TRBV7-6, the J call TRBJ2-5; D call uncertain. The CDR3 length is 11 residues. Between the trimmed V and J ends, which lost 3 bases and 5 bases, there was a span of 4 bases. Germline CDR1 and CDR2: SGHVS and FNYEAQ. CDR3: CASSFGETQYF. The CDR3 DNA reads TGTGCCAGCAGCTTTGGGGAGACCCAGTACTTC. Full variable domain (rest looked up from reference TRBV7-6 and TRBJ2-5): GAGVSQSPRYKVTKRGQDVALRCDPISGHVSLYWYRQALGQGPEFLTYFNYEAQQDKSGLPNDRFSAERPEGSISTLTIQRTEQRDSAMYRCASSFGETQYFGPGTRLLVL.

The J gene is TRBJ2-7, the V gene TRBV7-6, with a possible D match to TRBD1 (5 bases). Germline CDR1 SGHVS, CDR2 FNYEAQ. The length of the CDR3 is 18 residues. The V gene lost 5 bases and the J gene lost 7 bases, with 30 bases spanning the gap. Written as DNA, the CDR3 is TGTGCCAGCAGCCCCCTGTTCCGCAGTCAGGGCAGGGCCGGGGAGCAGTACTTC. Its protein is CASSPLFRSQGRAGEQYF.

The chain recombines TRBV15 with TRBJ2-7, with 9 bases aligning to TRBD1. Germline V gene lookup returns CDR1 LNHNV and CDR2 YYDKDF (reference sequence). The CDR3 contains 15 residues. With 8 bases clipped from V and 7 bases from J, the junction kept 15 bases outside the gene matches. CDR3 DNA: TGTGCCACCTCCCCCAGGACAGGGGATCCGGGTGAGCAGTACTTC. It codes for CATSPRTGDPGEQYF.

The CDR3 sequence is CASSVDGGKYYGYTF. The CDR3 DNA reads as TGTGCCAGCAGCGTAGATGGGGGGAAGTACTATGGCTACACCTTC. The chain has TRBV9 and TRBJ1-2, with a tentative D call TRBD1 (5 bases). Trimming cost V 0 bases and J 3 bases, with 12 bases left between them. The germline CDR1 and CDR2 sequences are SGDLS and YYNGEE. This CDR3 has 15 residues.

The chain uses TRBV11-2 and TRBJ2-1; D remains unclear. This CDR3 region has 11 residues. CDR1 is SGHAT and CDR2 is FQNNGV in the germline V gene. Trimming removed 5 bases at V and 9 bases at J, with 8 bases between. CDR3 loop: CASSLGPEQFF. The CDR3 DNA sequence: TGTGCCAGCAGCCTCGGGCCTGAGCAGTTCTTC.

The chain employs TRBV19 and TRBJ1-5; a possible D gene is TRBD1 (5 bases). Germline V gene data show CDR1 as LNHDA and CDR2 as SQIVND (reference sequence). The CDR3 runs to 15 residues. V was trimmed by 1 base and J by 0 bases, leaving 7 bases between them. CDR3 region: CASSIGGASNQPQHF. CDR3 DNA sequence: TGTGCCAGTAGTATAGGAGGGGCTAGCAATCAGCCCCAGCATTTT. Using reference TRBV19 and TRBJ1-5 for the parts outside the CDR3, the full variable domain is DGGITQSPKYLFRKEGQNVTLSCEQNLNHDAMYWYRQDPGQGLRLIYYSQIVNDFQKGDIAEGYSVSREKKESFPLTVTSAQKNPTAFYLCASSIGGASNQPQHFGDGTRLSIL.

J is TRBJ2-7 and V is TRBV18, with 9 bases matching TRBD1. V dropped 3 bases and J dropped 3; count of bases not matched to a gene: 6. This CDR3 is built from 15 residues. The germline gives CDR1 KGHSH, CDR2 LQKENI. CDR3 in DNA: TGTGCCAGCTCACCGAGTGGGACAGGGATCTACGAGCAGTACTTC. The encoded protein is CASSPSGTGIYEQYF.

The count of this clone is one. The chain carries TRBV5-1 and TRBJ2-6, with TRBD1 matching over 8 bases. Germline loops: CDR1 SGHRS, CDR2 YFSETQ. This CDR3 comprises 18 residues. Trimming at V came to 0 bases and at J to 3 bases, leaving 8 bases not matched to a gene. Here the CDR3 DNA reads TGCGCCAGCAGCTTGGTAGGACAGGGAAACGGTGGGGCCAACGTCCTGACTTTC. It specifies CASSLVGQGNGGANVLTF.

The gene calls are TRBV28 and TRBJ2-7; D unresolved. The CDR3 sequence is 14 residues long. Germline values: CDR1 MDHEN, CDR2 SYDVKM. V gave up 2 bases and J gave up 4 bases, with 12 bases separating them. CDR3 DNA sequence: TGTGCCAGCAGTTTACAGGTCCCTCCTTACGAGCAGTACTTC. Translation gives CASSLQVPPYEQYF.

The gene calls are TRBV30 and TRBJ1-5; D unresolved. V was trimmed by 5 bases and J by 1 base, leaving 15 bases between them. Germline V CDR1 and CDR2: GTSNPN, SVGIG (reference sequence). There are 15 residues in the CDR3. CDR3 DNA sequence: TGTGCCTGGGGTTTAGGGCTCGGGAGCAATCAGCCCCAGCATTTT. As protein: CAWGLGLGSNQPQHF.

J is TRBJ2-5 and V is TRBV7-7, with 7 bases aligning to TRBD2. The CDR3 length is 13 residues. CDR1 is SSHAT, CDR2 FNYEAQ, per germline (reference sequence). V gave up 5 bases and J gave up 9 bases; unmatched junction bases: 9. CDR3 in amino acids: CASSRGGGVAQYF. DNA for the CDR3: TGTGCCAGCAGCCGCGGGGGTGGGGTGGCCCAGTACTTC.